A selection of T cell receptor beta chains follows, all from one sample in a study of cytomegalovirus exposure and HLA in healthy donors. Some clones are missing from TCRdb's copy, which holds only in-frame ones; the method was immunoSEQ multiplex PCR. The sample shows roughly 150,000 clones, around 9.6% of them seen only once. Source material: PBMCs. These receptors were collected from a male donor in good health and CMV-seronegative. Each CDR3 is given with its conserved first and last residue. The D gene is left open where the match is weak. Size values are once, few and many counts, or a class for expanded clones, and some rows have none.

cdr3_length	v_call	clone_size	d_call	j_call	cdr3_nt	cdr3_aa
12	TRBV7-2	few	.	TRBJ1-5	TGTGCCAGCAGCTTTCATAATCAGCCCCAGCATTTT	CASSFHNQPQHF
12	TRBV28	few	TRBD1	TRBJ1-4	TGTGCCAGCAGTTTACAGGGGGGAAAACTGTTTTTT	CASSLQGGKLFF
17	TRBV4-3	.	TRBD2	TRBJ2-3	TGCGCCAGCAGCCAAGAGACTAGCGGACCTAGCACAGATACGCAGTATTTT	CASSQETSGPSTDTQYF
15	TRBV6-5	.	.	TRBJ2-1	TGTGCCAGCAGCCCGGGCGGGGCCTCCTACAATGAGCAGTTCTTC	CASSPGGASYNEQFF
15	TRBV9	.	.	TRBJ1-3	TGTGCCAGCAGCGTAGTAGGAGGTTATGGAAACACCATATATTTT	CASSVVGGYGNTIYF
14	TRBV30	.	TRBD2	TRBJ2-7	TGTGCCTGGAGTGTTGACACGGCGGGGGATGAGCAGTACTTC	CAWSVDTAGDEQYF
17	TRBV29-1	.	TRBD1	TRBJ2-1	TGCAGCGTTGGGGACGACAGGGGGTGGCAGGGTTACAATGAGCAGTTCTTC	CSVGDDRGWQGYNEQFF
16	TRBV19	few	.	TRBJ1-2	TGTGCCAGTAGTATAAGCTTGGCAGGGCACTTCTATGGCTACACCTTC	CASSISLAGHFYGYTF
13	TRBV28	.	TRBD2	TRBJ2-7	TGTGCCACCCGGGGACTAGCTTCCTACGAGCAGTACTTC	CATRGLASYEQYF
14	TRBV4-1	.	.	TRBJ1-1	TGCGCCAGCAGCCATGGGATCGCTGCGGGTGAAGCTTTCTTT	CASSHGIAAGEAFF
12	TRBV29-1	few	.	TRBJ1-2	TGCAGCGTTGAAGAGGGAGGCTATGGCTACACCTTC	CSVEEGGYGYTF
17	TRBV28	few	TRBD1	TRBJ1-3	TGTGCCAGCAGTTTTACTGGCTGGGACAGCTCTGGAAACACCATATATTTT	CASSFTGWDSSGNTIYF
17	TRBV15	few	TRBD1	TRBJ2-6	TGTGCCACCAGCAGGCCGGGACAGGCCTCTGGGGCCAACGTCCTGACTTTC	CATSRPGQASGANVLTF
16	TRBV19	few	.	TRBJ2-3	TGTGCCAGTAGTATGTCGGGGTACGGGTTGACAGATACGCAGTATTTT	CASSMSGYGLTDTQYF
15	TRBV5-1	few	TRBD1	TRBJ1-2	TGCGCCAGCAGCTCGATGGGACAGACTAACTATGGCTACACCTTC	CASSSMGQTNYGYTF
15	TRBV28	few	.	TRBJ1-1	TGTGCCAGCAGACCCTTGGGGGGGGCTTACACTGAAGCTTTCTTT	CASRPLGGAYTEAFF
16	TRBV10-3	few	TRBD1	TRBJ2-7	TGTGCCATCAGTGATGCTTCGGGGACAGGGAACTCCGAGCAGTACTTC	CAISDASGTGNSEQYF
12	TRBV2	.	.	TRBJ1-1	TGTGCCAGCAGTAGATCGGGAGACCAAGCTTTCTTT	CASSRSGDQAFF
15	TRBV5-1	few	TRBD1	TRBJ2-7	TGCGCCAGCAGCCTTGGGACAGGACCTGCCTACGAGCAGTACTTC	CASSLGTGPAYEQYF
15	TRBV7-2	.	.	TRBJ1-5	TGTGCCAGCAGCCAGCGACAGGTTAGCAATCAGCCCCAGCATTTT	CASSQRQVSNQPQHF
14	TRBV4-3	.	TRBD1	TRBJ2-2	TGCGCCAGCAGACAGGGGATGGTCACCGGGGAGCTGTTTTTT	CASRQGMVTGELFF
17	TRBV27	.	TRBD1	TRBJ1-4	TGTGCCAGCAGCCCTCCTCCCGGACAGGGAGGTAATGAAAAACTGTTTTTT	CASSPPPGQGGNEKLFF
15	TRBV4-1	few	TRBD2	TRBJ2-2	TGCGCCAGCAGTCTTAGGCTAGCGGGTAATGGGGAGCTGTTTTTT	CASSLRLAGNGELFF
13	TRBV28	.	.	TRBJ1-5	TGTGCCAGCAGTTTACAACCTCAGGAGCCCCAGCATTTT	CASSLQPQEPQHF
16	TRBV27	few	TRBD1	TRBJ2-5	TGTGCCAGCAGTTTATCCTATGACAGGGTCCAAGAGACCCAGTACTTC	CASSLSYDRVQETQYF
14	TRBV4-2	.	.	TRBJ2-3	TGTGCCAGCAGCCAAGAGGCTAGCACAGATACGCAGTATTTT	CASSQEASTDTQYF
17	TRBV7-3	few	.	TRBJ2-3	TGTGCCAGCAGCTTTTTTCATTCCGGGACTAGCACAGATACGCAGTATTTT	CASSFFHSGTSTDTQYF
14	TRBV6-6	.	TRBD1	TRBJ1-6	TGTGCCACCAACCGGGACAGAAATAATTCACCCCTCCACTTT	CATNRDRNNSPLHF
15	TRBV7-2	.	TRBD2	TRBJ2-1	TGTGCCAGCGGGATTTGGGCGGGAGTTGAAAATGAGCAGTTCTTC	CASGIWAGVENEQFF
13	TRBV5-1	.	TRBD1	TRBJ1-2	TGCGCCAGCAGCTTGACAGGGGGTGGTGGCTACACCTTC	CASSLTGGGGYTF
14	TRBV19	few	TRBD1	TRBJ1-1	TGTGCCAGTAGTGTAGACAGGGGGAACACTGAAGCTTTCTTT	CASSVDRGNTEAFF
15	TRBV19	.	.	TRBJ1-2	TGTGCCAGTATATCCACCGGGGGGGTTACCTATGGCTACACCTTC	CASISTGGVTYGYTF
17	TRBV18	few	TRBD2	TRBJ2-3	TGTGCCAGCTCACCAAATTTGGTAGCGGGAAGCGGGGATACGCAGTATTTT	CASSPNLVAGSGDTQYF